The rows below give T cell receptor beta chains drawn from one sample of a study of shared clonotypes between healthy human individuals. Measured with immunoSEQ multiplex PCR; TCRdb has only the in-frame clones, and not every one. The sample shows about 660,000 clones, 74% of them seen only once. Material: memory CD4+ T cells sorted from blood. All receptors come from a woman aged 25 to 39 in good health. Each CDR3 is given with its conserved first and last residue. D genes are given only for firm matches. Only some rows state a clone size, as once, few, many or a class for expanded clones.

TRBJ2-7,once,TRBV6-5,.,TGTGCCAGCAGCCGACCAAAGCTCCCTTACGAGCAGTACTTC,CASSRPKLPYEQYF
TRBJ2-3,.,TRBV27,TRBD2,TGTGCCAGCAGTCCTAGCGGGAGGTACACGGATACGCAGTATTTT,CASSPSGRYTDTQYF
TRBJ2-1,few,TRBV7-9,TRBD1,TGTGCCAGCAGCCCCGGGACAGGGGGATATTGGGACAATGAGCAGTTCTTC,CASSPGTGGYWDNEQFF
TRBJ2-7,.,TRBV6-5,TRBD1,TGTGCCAGCAGTTTCGGGACAGGGCCCGAGCAGTACTTC,CASSFGTGPEQYF
TRBJ1-2,.,TRBV6-5,.,TGTGCCAGCAAGGTAGACTCTTGGAACTATGGCTACACCTTC,CASKVDSWNYGYTF
TRBJ2-1,.,TRBV5-4,.,TGTGCCAGCAGCCAGGGACTGGGAAGCTCCTACAATGAGCAGTTCTTC,CASSQGLGSSYNEQFF
TRBJ2-4,.,TRBV7-8,.,TGTGCCAGCAGCTTAGCAAGCAGTCCGGACCCTGGGAAAAACATTCAGTACTTC,CASSLASSPDPGKNIQYF
TRBJ1-3,.,TRBV16,.,TGTGCCAGCAGCCAATCTGCAGGTGGAAACACCATATATTTT,CASSQSAGGNTIYF
TRBJ2-6,.,TRBV11-2,.,TGTGCCAGCAGCTTAGTTTTCGGAGGACAGAGCTCTGGGGCCAACGTCCTGACTTTC,CASSLVFGGQSSGANVLTF
TRBJ2-7,.,TRBV7-9,.,TGTGCCAGCAGCTTAGCCGCAGATTACTACGAGCAGTACTTC,CASSLAADYYEQYF
TRBJ1-5,.,TRBV28,TRBD1,TGTGCCAGCAGTCACCGGGACAGGGGGTATCAGCCCCAGCATTTT,CASSHRDRGYQPQHF
TRBJ2-7,.,TRBV5-5,.,TGTGCCAGCAGCCCTACTCCCGGGACACCCTTTTACGAGCAGTACTTC,CASSPTPGTPFYEQYF
TRBJ2-2,few,TRBV10-2,TRBD2,TGCGCCAGCACCCTCTCAGCGGGAGGGCCTGGCGGGGAGCTGTTTTTT,CASTLSAGGPGGELFF
TRBJ1-3,.,TRBV19,.,TGTGCCAGTTCCAAGGGAGGGACTGGAAACACCATATATTTT,CASSKGGTGNTIYF
TRBJ1-1,many,TRBV6-1,.,TGTGCCAGCAGTGAGTTCCGGAGTACTGAAGCTTTCTTT,CASSEFRSTEAFF
TRBJ1-5,.,TRBV11-2,.,TGTGCCAGCAGCCTTAACACCAATCAGCCCCAGCATTTT,CASSLNTNQPQHF
TRBJ2-2,.,TRBV5-4,TRBD2,TGTGCCAGCAGCTTGGTGCTAGCGGGAACCGGGGAGCTGTTTTTT,CASSLVLAGTGELFF
TRBJ2-5,.,TRBV28,.,TGTGCCAGCAGTCCCGCGATGGGTAGGGCCAAAGGGGAGACCCAGTACTTC,CASSPAMGRAKGETQYF
TRBJ2-2,.,TRBV2,.,TGTGCCAGCAGTCGACAGGGAGGTGGGACCGGGGAGCTGTTTTTT,CASSRQGGGTGELFF
TRBJ2-5,.,TRBV19,.,TGTGCCAGTAGTATTAGTTGGACTCAAGAGACCCAGTACTTC,CASSISWTQETQYF
TRBJ2-2,.,TRBV7-3,.,TGTGCCAGCAGGTCTAGAGCCGCGAACACCGGGGAGCTGTTTTTT,CASRSRAANTGELFF
TRBJ2-1,.,TRBV2,.,TGTGCCAGCAGTGAATTAGGCCTAGCGAACGACAATGAGCAGTTCTTC,CASSELGLANDNEQFF
TRBJ1-3,.,TRBV5-1,.,TGCGCCAGCAGCTTAGGTGATGTTGGAAACACCATATATTTT,CASSLGDVGNTIYF
TRBJ2-7,.,TRBV7-8,.,TGTGCCAGCAGCTTACAAATATTGGGCGAGCAGTACTTC,CASSLQILGEQYF
TRBJ1-5,few,TRBV6-6,TRBD1,TGTGCCAGCAGTGGACAGGGTGACTGGCAGCCCCAGCATTTT,CASSGQGDWQPQHF
TRBJ1-4,.,TRBV2,.,TGTGCCAGCAGTGAGTGGAGAGAGAATGAAAAACTGTTTTTT,CASSEWRENEKLFF
TRBJ2-7,.,TRBV5-5,.,TGTGCCAGCAGCTACCGGGACGGATCCTACGAGCAGTACTTC,CASSYRDGSYEQYF
TRBJ1-2,.,TRBV4-1,.,TGCGCCAGCAGCCCGTCGGAGGGCGGCTACACCTTC,CASSPSEGGYTF
TRBJ2-1,.,TRBV5-1,TRBD1,TGCGCCAGCAGCTTGGTCGGGACAGGGGACGACAATGAGCAGTTCTTC,CASSLVGTGDDNEQFF